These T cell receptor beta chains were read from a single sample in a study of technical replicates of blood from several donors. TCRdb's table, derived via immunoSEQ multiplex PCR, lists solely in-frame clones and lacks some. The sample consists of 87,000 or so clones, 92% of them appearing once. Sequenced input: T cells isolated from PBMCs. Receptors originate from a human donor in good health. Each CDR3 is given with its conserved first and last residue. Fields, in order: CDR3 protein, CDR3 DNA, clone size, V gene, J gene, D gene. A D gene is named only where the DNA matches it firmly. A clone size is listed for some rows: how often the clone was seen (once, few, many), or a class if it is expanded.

CDR3 protein: CASRDRGGTEAFF
CDR3 DNA: TGTGCCAGCAGGGACAGGGGAGGGACTGAAGCTTTCTTT
clone size: once
V gene: TRBV7-9
J gene: TRBJ1-1
D gene: TRBD1

CDR3 protein: CASSAGTEPYEQYF
CDR3 DNA: TGTGCCAGCAGCGCCGGGACAGAACCGTACGAGCAGTACTTC
clone size: once
V gene: TRBV27
J gene: TRBJ2-7
D gene: TRBD1

CDR3 protein: CASSPGTGKYQETQYF
CDR3 DNA: TGTGCCAGCAGTCCTGGGACAGGCAAGTACCAAGAGACCCAGTACTTC
clone size: -
V gene: TRBV25-1
J gene: TRBJ2-5
D gene: TRBD1

CDR3 protein: CASSSELAGAYEQYF
CDR3 DNA: TGTGCCAGCAGTTCGGAACTAGCGGGGGCCTACGAGCAGTACTTC
clone size: -
V gene: TRBV27
J gene: TRBJ2-7
D gene: TRBD2

CDR3 protein: CASSLALGAGNTIYF
CDR3 DNA: TGTGCCAGCAGCTTAGCGCTGGGGGCAGGAAACACCATATATTTT
clone size: -
V gene: TRBV7-9
J gene: TRBJ1-3
D gene: -

CDR3 protein: CATSRDPTGDPYEQYF
CDR3 DNA: TGTGCCACCAGCAGAGATCCCACAGGGGATCCCTACGAGCAGTACTTC
clone size: -
V gene: TRBV15
J gene: TRBJ2-7
D gene: TRBD1

CDR3 protein: CASSYPSGGIYEQYF
CDR3 DNA: TGCGCCAGCAGCTACCCTAGCGGGGGAATCTACGAGCAGTACTTC
clone size: -
V gene: TRBV5-1
J gene: TRBJ2-7
D gene: TRBD2

CDR3 protein: CASSPVDEKVRETQYF
CDR3 DNA: TGTGCCAGCAGCCCCGTCGATGAGAAGGTGCGGGAGACCCAGTACTTC
clone size: -
V gene: TRBV5-6
J gene: TRBJ2-5
D gene: -

CDR3 protein: CASHKDGVGGETQYF
CDR3 DNA: TGTGCCAGCCATAAGGACGGGGTCGGAGGGGAGACCCAGTACTTC
clone size: -
V gene: TRBV5-8
J gene: TRBJ2-5
D gene: -

CDR3 protein: CASALVQGKSTEAFF
CDR3 DNA: TGCGCCAGCGCCCTGGTACAGGGGAAAAGCACTGAAGCTTTCTTT
clone size: -
V gene: TRBV4-1
J gene: TRBJ1-1
D gene: TRBD1

CDR3 protein: CASSLSAGARGYTF
CDR3 DNA: TGTGCCAGCAGCTTGTCGGCAGGGGCTAGAGGCTACACCTTC
clone size: -
V gene: TRBV5-5
J gene: TRBJ1-2
D gene: -

CDR3 protein: CASSFLAGGRTGELFF
CDR3 DNA: TGCGCCAGCAGCTTTCTAGCGGGAGGGCGCACCGGGGAGCTGTTTTTT
clone size: -
V gene: TRBV5-1
J gene: TRBJ2-2
D gene: TRBD2

CDR3 protein: CASSWADYEQYF
CDR3 DNA: TGTGCCAGCTCTTGGGCCGACTACGAGCAGTACTTC
clone size: -
V gene: TRBV7-2
J gene: TRBJ2-7
D gene: -

CDR3 protein: CASKTGNTEAFF
CDR3 DNA: TGCGCCAGCAAGACAGGGAACACTGAAGCTTTCTTT
clone size: -
V gene: TRBV10-2
J gene: TRBJ1-1
D gene: -

CDR3 protein: CASSLEGGLYNEQFF
CDR3 DNA: TGTGCCAGCAGCTTAGAGGGGGGACTCTACAATGAGCAGTTCTTC
clone size: -
V gene: TRBV11-2
J gene: TRBJ2-1
D gene: -

CDR3 protein: CASSALTWGGDTEAFF
CDR3 DNA: TGTGCCAGCAGTGCGTTAACCTGGGGGGGGGACACTGAAGCTTTCTTT
clone size: -
V gene: TRBV27
J gene: TRBJ1-1
D gene: -

CDR3 protein: CASSLVTGLGEKLFF
CDR3 DNA: TGTGCCAGCAGTTTGGTTACAGGGTTAGGGGAAAAACTGTTTTTT
clone size: -
V gene: TRBV28
J gene: TRBJ1-4
D gene: -

CDR3 protein: CASSSGQGQPQHF
CDR3 DNA: TGCGCCAGCAGCTCCGGACAGGGTCAGCCCCAGCATTTT
clone size: -
V gene: TRBV5-1
J gene: TRBJ1-5
D gene: TRBD1

CDR3 protein: CASSLAGGQDNEQFF
CDR3 DNA: TGCGCCAGCAGCTTGGCCGGGGGACAGGACAATGAGCAGTTCTTC
clone size: -
V gene: TRBV5-1
J gene: TRBJ2-1
D gene: TRBD1

CDR3 protein: CASSSGQGNTEAFF
CDR3 DNA: TGCGCCAGCAGTTCGGGACAGGGGAACACTGAAGCTTTCTTT
clone size: once
V gene: TRBV4-1
J gene: TRBJ1-1
D gene: TRBD1

CDR3 protein: CASSPQDREGRNIQYF
CDR3 DNA: TGCGCCAGCAGCCCCCAGGACAGGGAGGGGCGAAACATTCAGTACTTC
clone size: -
V gene: TRBV4-1
J gene: TRBJ2-4
D gene: -

CDR3 protein: CASSFGLDSRGNSPLHF
CDR3 DNA: TGCGCCAGCAGCTTTGGCTTGGACTCTCGGGGTAATTCACCCCTCCACTTT
clone size: -
V gene: TRBV5-1
J gene: TRBJ1-6
D gene: -

CDR3 protein: CASSSQGVNTEAFF
CDR3 DNA: TGCGCCAGCAGCTCGCAGGGTGTCAACACTGAAGCTTTCTTT
clone size: -
V gene: TRBV5-1
J gene: TRBJ1-1
D gene: -

CDR3 protein: CASSPGGAGQPQHF
CDR3 DNA: TGTGCCAGCTCACCGGGGGGGGCCGGGCAGCCCCAGCATTTT
clone size: -
V gene: TRBV18
J gene: TRBJ1-5
D gene: -

CDR3 protein: CASSLADFYEQYF
CDR3 DNA: TGCGCCAGCAGCTTGGCGGACTTCTACGAGCAGTACTTC
clone size: -
V gene: TRBV5-1
J gene: TRBJ2-7
D gene: -

CDR3 protein: CASSGHLDQPQHF
CDR3 DNA: TGTGCCAGCAGTGGACACTTAGATCAGCCCCAGCATTTT
clone size: -
V gene: TRBV28
J gene: TRBJ1-5
D gene: -

CDR3 protein: CASSFDRATTFFNQPQHF
CDR3 DNA: TGTGCCAGCAGTTTCGACAGGGCGACCACTTTTTTCAATCAGCCCCAGCATTTT
clone size: -
V gene: TRBV28
J gene: TRBJ1-5
D gene: TRBD1

CDR3 protein: CSVGGVVSPGGNQPQHF
CDR3 DNA: TGCAGCGTTGGGGGGGTAGTATCCCCTGGTGGGAATCAGCCCCAGCATTTT
clone size: -
V gene: TRBV29-1
J gene: TRBJ1-5
D gene: -

CDR3 protein: CASSERRGAFF
CDR3 DNA: TGTGCCAGCAGTGAGAGAAGAGGAGCTTTCTTT
clone size: -
V gene: TRBV6-1
J gene: TRBJ1-1
D gene: -

CDR3 protein: CASYTGDRHFYEQYF
CDR3 DNA: TGTGCCAGTTATACCGGAGACCGTCATTTCTACGAGCAGTACTTC
clone size: once
V gene: TRBV28
J gene: TRBJ2-7
D gene: -

CDR3 protein: CASTTTQGRLGELFF
CDR3 DNA: TGTGCCAGTACCACCACACAGGGGAGACTAGGGGAGCTGTTTTTT
clone size: -
V gene: TRBV19
J gene: TRBJ2-2
D gene: TRBD1

CDR3 protein: CASSFQGITEAFF
CDR3 DNA: TGTGCCAGCAGCTTTCAGGGGATAACTGAAGCTTTCTTT
clone size: -
V gene: TRBV5-6
J gene: TRBJ1-1
D gene: -

CDR3 protein: CASSSRGGEGNTQYF
CDR3 DNA: TGTGCCAGCAGCTCCAGGGGAGGGGAGGGAAATACGCAGTATTTT
clone size: -
V gene: TRBV7-9
J gene: TRBJ2-3
D gene: -

CDR3 protein: CASTPGDLSGANVLTF
CDR3 DNA: TGTGCCAGTACACCAGGGGATCTCTCTGGGGCCAACGTCCTGACTTTC
clone size: -
V gene: TRBV28
J gene: TRBJ2-6
D gene: -

CDR3 protein: CASSPPRDRAYEQYF
CDR3 DNA: TGTGCCAGCAGTCCACCCCGGGACAGGGCTTACGAGCAGTACTTC
clone size: -
V gene: TRBV2
J gene: TRBJ2-7
D gene: TRBD1

CDR3 protein: CSVGFGQGAYEQYF
CDR3 DNA: TGCAGCGTTGGGTTCGGGCAGGGTGCGTACGAGCAGTACTTC
clone size: -
V gene: TRBV29-1
J gene: TRBJ2-7
D gene: -

CDR3 protein: CASSLLAVGSNEQFF
CDR3 DNA: TGTGCCAGCAGTTTGCTAGCCGTTGGGAGCAATGAGCAGTTCTTC
clone size: -
V gene: TRBV27
J gene: TRBJ2-1
D gene: -

CDR3 protein: CASSPGLAGVTDTQYF
CDR3 DNA: TGTGCCAGCAGCCCCGGACTAGCGGGGGTCACAGATACGCAGTATTTT
clone size: -
V gene: TRBV4-2
J gene: TRBJ2-3
D gene: TRBD2

CDR3 protein: CASSLRRYNEQFF
CDR3 DNA: TGTGCCAGCAGCTTACGGCGGTACAATGAGCAGTTCTTC
clone size: -
V gene: TRBV11-2
J gene: TRBJ2-1
D gene: -

CDR3 protein: CASRKFIYNEQFF
CDR3 DNA: TGTGCCAGCAGAAAATTTATCTACAATGAGCAGTTCTTC
clone size: -
V gene: TRBV6-5
J gene: TRBJ2-1
D gene: -

CDR3 protein: CASRGLAGVVSSYNEQFF
CDR3 DNA: TGCGCCAGCAGGGGGCTAGCGGGGGTTGTTAGCTCCTACAATGAGCAGTTCTTC
clone size: -
V gene: TRBV10-2
J gene: TRBJ2-1
D gene: TRBD2

CDR3 protein: CASSSPAGSGMNTEAFF
CDR3 DNA: TGTGCCAGCTCATCTCCCGCGGGGTCGGGAATGAACACTGAAGCTTTCTTT
clone size: -
V gene: TRBV18
J gene: TRBJ1-1
D gene: -

CDR3 protein: CASSQELAGDGEQFF
CDR3 DNA: TGTGCCAGCAGCCAAGAACTAGCGGGAGACGGTGAGCAGTTCTTC
clone size: once
V gene: TRBV14
J gene: TRBJ2-1
D gene: TRBD2

CDR3 protein: CASSRGESRNTEAFF
CDR3 DNA: TGTGCCAGCAGCCGCGGGGAGTCAAGAAACACTGAAGCTTTCTTT
clone size: -
V gene: TRBV7-9
J gene: TRBJ1-1
D gene: -

CDR3 protein: CASSTIARDTGELFF
CDR3 DNA: TGTGCCAGCAGTACAATTGCTAGAGACACCGGGGAGCTGTTTTTT
clone size: -
V gene: TRBV27
J gene: TRBJ2-2
D gene: -

CDR3 protein: CASSRGGSYEQYF
CDR3 DNA: TGTGCCAGCAGTCGCGGAGGGTCCTACGAGCAGTACTTC
clone size: -
V gene: TRBV28
J gene: TRBJ2-7
D gene: -

CDR3 protein: CASSLLAGGGSYDEQFF
CDR3 DNA: TGTGCCAGCAGCTTACTAGCGGGAGGGGGCTCCTACGATGAGCAGTTCTTC
clone size: -
V gene: TRBV7-6
J gene: TRBJ2-1
D gene: TRBD2

CDR3 protein: CASQVSNERTDTQYF
CDR3 DNA: TGCGCCAGCCAGGTATCGAACGAACGCACAGATACGCAGTATTTT
clone size: -
V gene: TRBV5-1
J gene: TRBJ2-3
D gene: -

CDR3 protein: CASSFSGTDTQYF
CDR3 DNA: TGTGCCAGCAGCTTCTCGGGCACAGATACGCAGTATTTT
clone size: -
V gene: TRBV11-3
J gene: TRBJ2-3
D gene: -

CDR3 protein: CASIGWNFQGNGYTF
CDR3 DNA: TGTGCCAGCATAGGATGGAATTTCCAGGGGAACGGCTACACCTTC
clone size: -
V gene: TRBV6-1
J gene: TRBJ1-2
D gene: -

CDR3 protein: CASSAQGAVDNYGYTF
CDR3 DNA: TGTGCCAGCAGTGCCCAGGGGGCGGTGGATAACTATGGCTACACCTTC
clone size: -
V gene: TRBV6-1
J gene: TRBJ1-2
D gene: TRBD1

CDR3 protein: CASSASQGYYGYTF
CDR3 DNA: TGTGCCAGCAGCGCGTCCCAGGGTTACTATGGCTACACCTTC
clone size: -
V gene: TRBV9
J gene: TRBJ1-2
D gene: -